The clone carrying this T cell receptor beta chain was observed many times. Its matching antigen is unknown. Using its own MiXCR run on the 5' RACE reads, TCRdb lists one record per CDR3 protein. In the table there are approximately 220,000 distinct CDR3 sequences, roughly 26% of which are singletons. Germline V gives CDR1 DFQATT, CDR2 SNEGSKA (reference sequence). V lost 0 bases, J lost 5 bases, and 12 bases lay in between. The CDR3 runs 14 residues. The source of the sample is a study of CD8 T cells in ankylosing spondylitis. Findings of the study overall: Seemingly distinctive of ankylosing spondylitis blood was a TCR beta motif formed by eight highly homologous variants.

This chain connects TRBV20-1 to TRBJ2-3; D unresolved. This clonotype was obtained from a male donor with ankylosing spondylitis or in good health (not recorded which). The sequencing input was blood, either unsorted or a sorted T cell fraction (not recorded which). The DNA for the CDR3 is TGCAGTGCTAGAGATCTATCTTCGGGAGATACGCAGTATTTT. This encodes CSARDLSSGDTQYF.